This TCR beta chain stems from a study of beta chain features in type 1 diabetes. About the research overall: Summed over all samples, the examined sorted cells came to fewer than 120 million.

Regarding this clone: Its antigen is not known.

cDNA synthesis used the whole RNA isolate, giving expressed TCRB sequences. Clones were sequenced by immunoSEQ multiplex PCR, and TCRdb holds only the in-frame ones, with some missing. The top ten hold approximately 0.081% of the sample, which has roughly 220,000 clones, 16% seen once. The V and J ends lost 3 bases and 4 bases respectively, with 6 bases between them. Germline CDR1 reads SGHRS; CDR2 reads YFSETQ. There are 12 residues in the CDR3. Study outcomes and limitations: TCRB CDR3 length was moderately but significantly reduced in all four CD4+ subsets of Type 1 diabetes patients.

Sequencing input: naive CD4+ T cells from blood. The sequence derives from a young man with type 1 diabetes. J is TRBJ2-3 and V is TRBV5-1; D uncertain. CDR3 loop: CASSSPSDTQYF. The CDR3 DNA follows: TGCGCCAGCAGCTCCCCGTCAGATACGCAGTATTTT.